Sequencing of this TCR beta chain was carried out in a study of Graves' ophthalmopathy and Graves' hyperthyroidism. This clonotype occurred a few times. The antigen remains unidentified. The CDR3 contains 15 residues. Germline CDR1 and CDR2: DFQATT and SNEGSKA (reference sequence). Trimming took 4 bases from V and 0 from J; bases not matched to a gene: 7. Overall study findings and caveats: Ophthalmopathy progression cases were predicted by the model with roughly 71% sensitivity and 72.22% specificity. The authors also found most expanded thyroid clonotypes above 0.001 frequency in blood.

Using RNA transcripts, the TCR beta CDR3 regions were amplified. HTBI-primed RT-PCR formed the first round, and a multiplex PCR formed the second. TCRdb recomputed calls from the multiplex PCR reads with MiXCR, one row per CDR3 protein. The sample consists of just over 400,000 distinct CDR3 sequences, around 21% of them appearing once. Source material: peripheral blood. This receptor was obtained from a woman aged 18-29 years with stable Graves' hyperthyroidism. The V and J genes are TRBV20-1 and TRBJ2-7; 9 bases map to TRBD2. CDR3 coding DNA: TGCAGTGCTACCCGAAGCGGGGGGAGCTCCTACGAGCAGTACTTC. It is translated as CSATRSGGSSYEQYF.